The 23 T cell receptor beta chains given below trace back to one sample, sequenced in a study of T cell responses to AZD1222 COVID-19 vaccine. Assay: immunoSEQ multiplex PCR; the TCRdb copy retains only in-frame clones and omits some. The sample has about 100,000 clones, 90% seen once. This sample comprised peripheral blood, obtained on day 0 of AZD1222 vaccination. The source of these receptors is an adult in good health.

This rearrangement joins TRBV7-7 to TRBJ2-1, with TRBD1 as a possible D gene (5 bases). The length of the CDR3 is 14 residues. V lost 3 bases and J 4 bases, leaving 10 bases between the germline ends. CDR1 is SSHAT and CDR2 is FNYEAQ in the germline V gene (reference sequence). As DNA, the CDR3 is TGTGCCAGCAGCTTGGATAGGGGTTACAATGAGCAGTTCTTC. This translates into CASSLDRGYNEQFF.

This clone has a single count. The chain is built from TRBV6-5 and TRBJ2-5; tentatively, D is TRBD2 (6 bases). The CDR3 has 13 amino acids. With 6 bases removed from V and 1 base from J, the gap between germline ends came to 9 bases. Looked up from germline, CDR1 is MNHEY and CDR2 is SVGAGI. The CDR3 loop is CASSGDFQETQYF. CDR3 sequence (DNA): TGTGCCAGCAGCGGGGACTTCCAAGAGACCCAGTACTTC.

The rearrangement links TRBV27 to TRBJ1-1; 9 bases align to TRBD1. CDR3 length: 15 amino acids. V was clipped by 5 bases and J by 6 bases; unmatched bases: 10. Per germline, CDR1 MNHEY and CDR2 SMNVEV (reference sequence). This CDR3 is CASSPGDREIAEAFF. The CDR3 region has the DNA TGTGCCAGCAGTCCTGGGGACAGGGAGATCGCTGAAGCTTTCTTT.

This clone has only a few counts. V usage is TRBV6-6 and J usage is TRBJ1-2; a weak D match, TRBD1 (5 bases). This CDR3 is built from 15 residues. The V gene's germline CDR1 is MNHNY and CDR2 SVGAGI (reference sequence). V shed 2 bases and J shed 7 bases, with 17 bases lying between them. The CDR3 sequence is CASSYRQGEVFGYTF. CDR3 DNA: TGTGCCAGCAGTTACCGTCAGGGAGAGGTATTTGGCTACACCTTC.

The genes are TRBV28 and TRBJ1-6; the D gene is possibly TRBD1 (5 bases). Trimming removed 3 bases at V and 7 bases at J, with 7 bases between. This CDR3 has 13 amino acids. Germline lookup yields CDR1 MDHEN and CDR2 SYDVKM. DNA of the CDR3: TGTGCCAGCAGTTTTGCAGGGAATTCACCCCTCCACTTT. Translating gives CASSFAGNSPLHF.

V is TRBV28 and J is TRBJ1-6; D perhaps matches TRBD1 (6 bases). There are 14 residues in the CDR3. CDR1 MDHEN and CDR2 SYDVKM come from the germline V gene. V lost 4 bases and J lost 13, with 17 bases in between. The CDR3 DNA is TGTGCCAGCAGTTCTACAGGGTTGGTAGTTCCCCTCCACTTT. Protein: CASSSTGLVVPLHF.

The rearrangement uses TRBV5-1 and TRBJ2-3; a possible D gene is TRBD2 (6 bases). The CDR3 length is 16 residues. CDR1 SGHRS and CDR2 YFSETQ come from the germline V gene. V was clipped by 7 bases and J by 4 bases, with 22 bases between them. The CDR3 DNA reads TGCGCCAGCCGCACGGGACTCCAAGAGGGAGCAGATACGCAGTATTTT. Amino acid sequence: CASRTGLQEGADTQYF.

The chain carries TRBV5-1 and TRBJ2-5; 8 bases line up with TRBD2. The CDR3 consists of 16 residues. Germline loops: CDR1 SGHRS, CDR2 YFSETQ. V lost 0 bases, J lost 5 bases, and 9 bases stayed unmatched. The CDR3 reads CASSLGQRGTSETQYF. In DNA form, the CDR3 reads TGCGCCAGCAGCTTGGGTCAGCGGGGGACATCGGAGACCCAGTACTTC.

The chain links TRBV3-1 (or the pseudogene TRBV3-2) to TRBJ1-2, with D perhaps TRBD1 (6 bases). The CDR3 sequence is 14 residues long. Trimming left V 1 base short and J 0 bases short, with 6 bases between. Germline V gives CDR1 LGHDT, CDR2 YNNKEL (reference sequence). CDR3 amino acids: CASSQGTANYGYTF. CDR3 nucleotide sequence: TGTGCCAGCAGCCAAGGGACAGCTAACTATGGCTACACCTTC.

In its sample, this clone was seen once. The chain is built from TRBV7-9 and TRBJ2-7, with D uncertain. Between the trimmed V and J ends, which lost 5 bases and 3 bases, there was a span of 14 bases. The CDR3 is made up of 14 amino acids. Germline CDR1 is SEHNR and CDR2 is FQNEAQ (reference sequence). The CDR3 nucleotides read TGTGCCAGCAGCAAAGGCGTCCTGAACTACGAGCAGTACTTC. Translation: CASSKGVLNYEQYF.

The CDR3 region is CASRLDGRNTEAFF. CDR3 sequence (DNA): TGCGCCAGCAGACTAGACGGGAGAAACACTGAAGCTTTCTTT. The chain recombines TRBV4-1 with TRBJ1-1; D gene unclear. With 6 bases removed from V and 2 bases from J, the gap between germline ends came to 13 bases. In germline, CDR1 is MGHRA, CDR2 YSYEKL. The length of the CDR3 is 14 residues.

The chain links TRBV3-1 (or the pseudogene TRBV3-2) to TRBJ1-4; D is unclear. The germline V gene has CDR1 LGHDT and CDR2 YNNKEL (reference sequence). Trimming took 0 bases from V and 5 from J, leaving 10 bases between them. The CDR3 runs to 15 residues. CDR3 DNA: TGTGCCAGCAGCCAAGAGGACGGGGAGAATGAAAAACTGTTTTTT. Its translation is CASSQEDGENEKLFF.

CDR3 coding DNA: TGTGCCAGCAGGCGGACAGGGTTGATCTCCTACGAGCAGTACTTC. Its protein is CASRRTGLISYEQYF. The rearrangement joins TRBV6-5 to TRBJ2-7; the match to TRBD1 covers 8 bases. With V trimmed by 6 bases and J by 0 bases, 7 bases remained unmatched. CDR3 size: 15 residues. Germline CDR1 is MNHEY and CDR2 is SVGAGI.

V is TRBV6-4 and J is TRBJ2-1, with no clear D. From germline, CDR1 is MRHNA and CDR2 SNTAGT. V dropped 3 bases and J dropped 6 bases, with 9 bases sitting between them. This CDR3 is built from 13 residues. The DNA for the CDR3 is TGTGCCAGCAGTGATCGTGATACCAATGAGCAGTTCTTC. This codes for CASSDRDTNEQFF.

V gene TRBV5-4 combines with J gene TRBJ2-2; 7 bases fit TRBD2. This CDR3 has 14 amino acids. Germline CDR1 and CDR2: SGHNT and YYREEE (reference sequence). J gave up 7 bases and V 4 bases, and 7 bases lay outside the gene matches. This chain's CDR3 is CASSPTGGVGELFF. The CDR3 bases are TGTGCCAGCAGCCCGACGGGGGGAGTCGGGGAGCTGTTTTTT. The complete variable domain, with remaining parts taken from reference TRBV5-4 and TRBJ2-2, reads ETGVTQSPTHLIKTRGQQVTLRCSSQSGHNTVSWYQQALGQGPQFIFQYYREEENGRGNFPPRFSGLQFPNYSSELNVNALELDDSALYLCASSPTGGVGELFFGEGSRLTVL.

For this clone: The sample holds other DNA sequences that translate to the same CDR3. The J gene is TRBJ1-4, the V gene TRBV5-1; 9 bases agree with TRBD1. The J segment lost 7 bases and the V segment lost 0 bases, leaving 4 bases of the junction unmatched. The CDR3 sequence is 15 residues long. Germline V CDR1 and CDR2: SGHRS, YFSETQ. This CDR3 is CASSLEGQGGEKLFF. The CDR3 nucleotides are TGCGCCAGCAGCTTGGAGGGACAGGGAGGTGAAAAACTGTTTTTT. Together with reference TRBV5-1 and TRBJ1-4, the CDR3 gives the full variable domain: KAGVTQTPRYLIKTRGQQVTLSCSPISGHRSVSWYQQTPGQGLQFLFEYFSETQRNKGNFPGRFSGRQFSNSRSEMNVSTLELGDSALYLCASSLEGQGGEKLFFGSGTQLSVL.

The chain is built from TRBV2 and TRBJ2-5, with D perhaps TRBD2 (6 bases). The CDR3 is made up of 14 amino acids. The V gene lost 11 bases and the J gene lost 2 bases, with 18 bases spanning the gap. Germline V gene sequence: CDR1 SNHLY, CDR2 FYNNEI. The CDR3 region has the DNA TGTGCCTCAGTTAGCGGTGACCTACAAGAGACCCAGTACTTC. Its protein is CASVSGDLQETQYF. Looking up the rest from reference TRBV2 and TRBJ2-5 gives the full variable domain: EPEVTQTPSHQVTQMGQEVILRCVPISNHLYFYWYRQILGQKVEFLVSFYNNEISEKSEIFDDQFSVERPDGSNFTLKIRSTKLEDSAMYFCASVSGDLQETQYFGPGTRLLVL.

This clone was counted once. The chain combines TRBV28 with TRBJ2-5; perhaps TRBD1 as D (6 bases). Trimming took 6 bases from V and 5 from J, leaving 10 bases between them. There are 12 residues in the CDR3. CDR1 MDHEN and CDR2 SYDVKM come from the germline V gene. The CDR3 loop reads CASRGHRETQYF. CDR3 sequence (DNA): TGTGCCAGCAGGGGACATAGGGAGACCCAGTACTTC. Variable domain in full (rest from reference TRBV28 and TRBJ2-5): DVKVTQSSRYLVKRTGEKVFLECVQDMDHENMFWYRQDPGLGLRLIYFSYDVKMKEKGDIPEGYSVSREKKERFSLILESASTNQTSMYLCASRGHRETQYFGPGTRLLVL.

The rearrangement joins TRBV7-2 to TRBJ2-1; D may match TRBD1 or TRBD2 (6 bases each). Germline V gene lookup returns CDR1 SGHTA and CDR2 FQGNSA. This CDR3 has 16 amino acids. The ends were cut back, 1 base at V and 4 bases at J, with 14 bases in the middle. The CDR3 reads CASSLVRGRPYNEQFF. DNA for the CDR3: TGTGCCAGCAGCTTAGTCCGGGGGCGCCCTTACAATGAGCAGTTCTTC.

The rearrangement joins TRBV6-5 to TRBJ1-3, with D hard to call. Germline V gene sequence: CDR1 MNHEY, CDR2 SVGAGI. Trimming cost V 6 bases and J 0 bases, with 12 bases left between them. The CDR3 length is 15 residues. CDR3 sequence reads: CASSADLSSGNTIYF. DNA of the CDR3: TGTGCCAGCAGCGCCGACTTGAGCTCTGGAAACACCATATATTTT.

The CDR3 is CASSGDRDQPQHF. CDR3 DNA: TGTGCCAGCAGTGGGGACAGGGATCAGCCCCAGCATTTT. This rearrangement joins TRBV2 to TRBJ1-5; 9 bases align to TRBD1. There are 13 residues in the CDR3. V gave up 4 bases and J gave up 5 bases; unmatched junction bases: 0. Germline CDR1 reads SNHLY; CDR2 reads FYNNEI.

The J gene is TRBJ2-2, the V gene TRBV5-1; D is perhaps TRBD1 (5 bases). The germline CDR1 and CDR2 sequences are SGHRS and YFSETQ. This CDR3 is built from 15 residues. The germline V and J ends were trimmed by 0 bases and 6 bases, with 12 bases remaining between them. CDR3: CASSLVAGYAGELFF. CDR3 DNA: TGCGCCAGCAGCTTGGTGGCAGGGTATGCCGGGGAGCTGTTTTTT.

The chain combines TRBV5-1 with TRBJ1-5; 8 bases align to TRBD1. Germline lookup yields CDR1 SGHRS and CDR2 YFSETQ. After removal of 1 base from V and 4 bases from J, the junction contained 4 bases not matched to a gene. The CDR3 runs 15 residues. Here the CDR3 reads CASSLQGADNQPQHF. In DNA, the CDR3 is TGCGCCAGCAGCTTGCAGGGGGCAGATAATCAGCCCCAGCATTTT.